A single sample gave rise to the 22 T cell receptor beta chains below, sequenced in a study of response to subunit inactivated influenza vaccine. From the RT-PCR reads, TCRdb called clonotypes with MiXCR, one entry per CDR3 protein. The table lists under 950,000 distinct CDR3 sequences, 21% of them singletons. The sample in question was PBMCs from blood, obtained roughly 5 days after vaccination. The origin of the receptors is a man aged 50-59 years who received an inactivated influenza vaccine.

CDR3 loop: CASSYSLLQLNEQFF. The DNA of the CDR3 is TGTGCCAGCAGTTACTCCCTCCTACAACTTAATGAGCAGTTCTTC. V gene TRBV6-2 or TRBV6-3 combines with J gene TRBJ2-1; D is unresolved. V was trimmed by 0 bases and J by 7 bases, leaving 13 bases between them. The CDR3 totals 15 residues. The germline V gene has CDR1 MNHEY and CDR2 SVGEGT.

CDR3 DNA: TGTGCCAGCAGTTTCGGGACTAGCGGGGGCCGCTCCTACAATGAGCAGTTCTTC. This sequence encodes CASSFGTSGGRSYNEQFF. The rearrangement joins TRBV12-3 or TRBV12-4 to TRBJ2-1; TRBD2 aligns across 14 bases. The CDR3 totals 18 residues. V lost 3 bases to trimming and J lost 0 bases; unmatched junction nucleotides: 4.

The chain joins TRBV7-6 to TRBJ2-1, with 7 bases matching TRBD1. There are 16 residues in the CDR3. Trimming cost V 5 bases and J 0 bases; bases outside gene matches: 7. Looked up from germline, CDR1 is SGHVS and CDR2 is FNYEAQ. CDR3 bases: TGTGCCAGCAGCCCCAGGGGGAGCAGCTCCTACAATGAGCAGTTCTTC. Its protein product is CASSPRGSSSYNEQFF.

This chain connects TRBV6-2 or TRBV6-3 to TRBJ2-7, with D perhaps TRBD1 (5 bases). CDR1 and CDR2 (germline): MNHEY, SVGEGT. The CDR3 loop spans 14 amino acids. Trimming removed 1 base at V and 0 bases at J, with 7 bases between. The DNA of the CDR3 is TGTGCCAGCAGTTACTGGACAACCTCCTACGAGCAGTACTTC. Translated: CASSYWTTSYEQYF.

The V call is TRBV4-2, the J call TRBJ2-2; D not resolved. From germline, CDR1 is LGHNA and CDR2 YNFKEQ. Between the trimmed V and J ends, which lost 2 bases and 3 bases, there was a span of 7 bases. This CDR3 spans 14 amino acids. CDR3 bases: TGTGCCAGCAGCCAAAATGGGGACACCGGGGAGCTGTTTTTT. Translation: CASSQNGDTGELFF.

The chain is built from TRBV4-1 and TRBJ2-5; 8 bases align to TRBD2. J was trimmed by 3 bases and V by 1 base; bases with no gene match: 4. Germline CDR1 MGHRA, CDR2 YSYEKL. CDR3 length: 15 residues. The CDR3: CASSQGLAGEETQYF. DNA of the CDR3: TGCGCCAGCAGCCAAGGGCTAGCGGGCGAAGAGACCCAGTACTTC.

The chain couples TRBV24-1 to TRBJ2-1; perhaps TRBD2 as D (5 bases). CDR1 and CDR2 (germline): KGHDR, SFDVKD. Trimming stripped 3 bases from V and 7 bases from J, with 12 bases between. This CDR3 spans 14 amino acids. Written as DNA, the CDR3 is TGTGCCACCAGTGATCACGGGGTGAAAAATGAGCAGTTCTTC. The encoded protein is CATSDHGVKNEQFF.

The chain employs TRBV5-1 and TRBJ2-3; no clear D. V was clipped by 6 bases and J by 4 bases, with 9 bases between them. The CDR3 totals 12 residues. Per the germline V gene, CDR1 is SGHRS and CDR2 is YFSETQ. CDR3 loop: CASIIRPDTQYF. The DNA for the CDR3 is TGCGCCAGCATCATAAGACCAGATACGCAGTATTTT.

This clonotype occurred many times. This chain uses TRBV29-1 with TRBJ2-7, with D possibly matching TRBD1 (6 bases). The CDR3 length is 11 residues. V was clipped by 7 bases and J by 5 bases, with 12 bases between them. Germline V gene sequence: CDR1 SQVTM, CDR2 ANQGSEA. The CDR3 reads CSAGTTDEQYF. CDR3 nucleotide sequence: TGCAGCGCTGGGACAACGGACGAGCAGTACTTC.

The J gene is TRBJ1-1, the V gene TRBV20-1; TRBD1 matches at 7 bases. Trimming removed 2 bases from V and 12 bases from J; junction bases left unmatched: 18. Germline assignment: CDR1 DFQATT and CDR2 SNEGSKA (reference sequence). The CDR3 length is 15 residues. The CDR3 reads CSARTHPTGSGLTFF. For the CDR3, the DNA is TGCAGTGCTAGAACCCACCCGACAGGGAGTGGTTTAACTTTCTTT.

The J gene is TRBJ2-1, the V gene TRBV12-3 or TRBV12-4, with 11 bases aligning to TRBD1. This CDR3 is 15 amino acids long. The V segment lost 10 bases and the J segment 4 bases; nucleotides outside the gene matches: 9. In DNA, the CDR3 is TGTGCCACTCGGGCCGGGACAGGGGGATACAATGAGCAGTTCTTC. Its protein product is CATRAGTGGYNEQFF.

This rearrangement joins TRBV6-2 or TRBV6-3 to TRBJ2-7, with 7 bases identical to TRBD1. The CDR3 is 15 amino acids. Germline lookup yields CDR1 MNHEY and CDR2 SVGEGT. J was trimmed by 1 base and V by 6 bases; bases with no gene match: 9. The CDR3 DNA reads TGTGCCAGCAGCGGCGGACAGGACGGTTCCTACGAGCAGTACTTC. This sequence encodes CASSGGQDGSYEQYF.

The V and J genes are TRBV4-2 and TRBJ1-4; a weak D match, TRBD1 (6 bases). Trimming removed 4 bases at V and 8 bases at J, with 17 bases between. The CDR3 runs 15 residues. Germline V gene data show CDR1 as LGHNA and CDR2 as YNFKEQ. The chain's CDR3 is CASSLDRAGVEKLFF. CDR3 nucleotide sequence: TGTGCCAGCAGCCTAGATCGGGCAGGGGTGGAAAAACTGTTTTTT.

This clonotype was found a few times. V and J are TRBV15 and TRBJ2-1; 13 bases line up with TRBD2. CDR3 length: 17 residues. Germline CDR1 LNHNV, CDR2 YYDKDF (reference sequence). V was clipped by 5 bases and J by 7 bases; unmatched bases: 11. The CDR3 region has the DNA TGTGCCACCAGCCTAAGGACTAGCGGGAGTGGGTGGAATGAGCAGTTCTTC. It codes for CATSLRTSGSGWNEQFF.

This clonotype was seen more than once but under ten times. The rearrangement uses TRBV11-2 and TRBJ2-2; D is unresolved. The CDR3 consists of 16 residues. V gave up 2 bases and J gave up 7 bases, with 17 bases separating them. The germline V gene encodes CDR1 SGHAT and CDR2 FQNNGV. The CDR3 loop is CASSLFGQAEVGELFF. CDR3 DNA sequence: TGTGCCAGCAGCTTATTCGGGCAGGCCGAGGTCGGGGAGCTGTTTTTT.

This clonotype was counted a few times. The J gene is TRBJ1-1, the V gene TRBV20-1; D gene unclear. The germline V gene has CDR1 DFQATT and CDR2 SNEGSKA (reference sequence). V dropped 4 bases and J dropped 0 bases, with 9 bases sitting between them. The CDR3 spans 13 residues. The CDR3 bases are TGCAGTGCTACGCGGGGAGTGAACACTGAAGCTTTCTTT. Protein product: CSATRGVNTEAFF.

The gene calls are TRBV7-2 and TRBJ1-4; D is undetermined. Germline V CDR1 and CDR2: SGHTA, FQGNSA. Trimming took 1 base from V and 4 from J, leaving 13 bases between them. The length of the CDR3 is 16 residues. CDR3: CASSLVGGPINEKLFF. In DNA, the CDR3 is TGTGCCAGCAGCTTAGTTGGCGGACCGATTAATGAAAAACTGTTTTTT. Using reference TRBV7-2 and TRBJ1-4 for the parts outside the CDR3, the full variable domain is GAGVSQSPSNKVTEKGKDVELRCDPISGHTALYWYRQSLGQGLEFLIYFQGNSAPDKSGLPSDRFSAERTGGSVSTLTIQRTQQEDSAVYLCASSLVGGPINEKLFFGSGTQLSVL.

This clonotype was seen only a few times. V and J are TRBV10-3 and TRBJ2-7, with D hard to call. V was shortened by 9 bases and J by 7 bases, with 16 bases between the two germline ends. The CDR3 spans 12 residues. Per the germline V gene, CDR1 is ENHRY and CDR2 is SYGVKD. As DNA, the CDR3 is TGTGCCATTAAGACCCTGAGTGGTGAGCAGTACTTC. Translating it yields CAIKTLSGEQYF.

This clonotype was observed a handful of times. The V call is TRBV5-6, the J call TRBJ2-3; D uncertain. The V end lost 0 bases, the J end lost 2 bases, and 7 bases lay between the germline ends. The germline gives CDR1 SGHDT, CDR2 YYEEEE. There are 14 residues in the CDR3. The CDR3 nucleotides are TGTGCCAGCAGCTTGGAAGCGAACACAGATACGCAGTATTTT. This codes for CASSLEANTDTQYF.

This clonotype occurred a few times. The rearrangement links TRBV10-3 to TRBJ2-3; unclear D gene. Trimming removed 11 bases from V and 2 bases from J, with 20 bases in between. The V gene's germline CDR1 is ENHRY and CDR2 SYGVKD. The CDR3 totals 15 residues. In DNA, the CDR3 is TGTGCCTCCAAGGGCAGCGAAGGCCCCACAGATACGCAGTATTTT. Translation gives CASKGSEGPTDTQYF.

There are a few counts of this clonotype. The chain couples TRBV13 to TRBJ2-5, with 7 bases fitting TRBD1. Germline V gives CDR1 PRHDT, CDR2 FYEKMQ (reference sequence). This CDR3 comprises 14 residues. After removal of 4 bases from V and 4 bases from J, the junction contained 6 bases not matched to a gene. As DNA, the CDR3 is TGTGCCAGCAGCTCCAGACAGGGTAGAGAGACCCAGTACTTC. Residues: CASSSRQGRETQYF.

The chain is built from TRBV10-3 and TRBJ1-6, with D perhaps matching TRBD1 (5 bases). The CDR3 has 13 amino acids. The germline V and J ends were trimmed by 6 bases and 14 bases, with 17 bases remaining between them. Germline V gives CDR1 ENHRY, CDR2 SYGVKD. The CDR3 DNA is TGTGCCATCAGCGCCGGGACCAGGGAGTCCCTCCACTTT. It is translated as CAISAGTRESLHF.